This T cell receptor (beta chain) was obtained from a study of T-cell memory formation after mild COVID-19. General study findings and limits: The study found contracting CD4+ clones mainly in CM and EM and contracting CD8+ clones in EMRA. There was no confirmation that second-wave clones peaking on day 37 were SARS-CoV-2 specific. While clones contracting from day 15 to 85 were balanced between CD4 and CD8, later expanders leaned CD4+.

The ends were cut back, 2 bases at V and 4 bases at J, with 17 bases in the middle. Germline CDR1 MNHEY, CDR2 SVGEGT. The CDR3 covers 16 residues. 5'RACE primed at constant segments yielded TCR alpha and TCR beta cDNA libraries bearing sample barcodes and UMIs. TCRdb redid the calling of the 5' RACE reads with MiXCR, one entry per CDR3 protein. This table holds 350,000 to 500,000 distinct CDR3 sequences, 18% found once. A note on this clonotype: No antigen is known for it.

The chain carries TRBV6-2 or TRBV6-3 and TRBJ1-1; perhaps TRBD1 as D (6 bases). Sequencing input: PBMCs or a T cell subset sorted from them (not recorded which). The receptor was derived from a man in his late teens or twenties who had mild COVID-19 (a few samples of this study predate the infection). Cell type and time point are not known. The CDR3 nucleotides read TGTGCCAGCAGTTACCACGCGGGGGGCGGTAGCACTGAAGCTTTCTTT. It yields the protein CASSYHAGGGSTEAFF.